This T cell receptor beta chain is from a study of identical twins. Study conclusions and caveats: Cord blood's abundant beta clonotypes had fewer insertions, unlike memory repertoires.

With respect to this clonotype: What it binds is unknown.

A universal primer site came from template switching; cDNA carried unique molecular identifiers. TCRdb fed the 5' RACE reads into MiXCR, producing one record per CDR3 protein. The table includes about 200,000 distinct CDR3 sequences, about 11% detected once. V dropped 1 base and J dropped 5; count of bases not matched to a gene: 8. Germline V lookup: CDR1 SGHVS, CDR2 FQNEAQ. This CDR3 has 16 amino acids. This receptor was taken from a man aged 45-60 years in good health. The rearrangement uses TRBV7-8 and TRBJ2-1; 7 nucleotides agree with TRBD2. Source material: memory T cells sorted from blood. CDR3 nucleotides: TGTGCCAGCAGCTTAGACCCTAGCGGTACCCACAATGAGCAGTTCTTC. Its protein product is CASSLDPSGTHNEQFF.